This TCR beta chain derives from a study of blood T cells in healthy people across ages. The use of a sample-barcoded 5' primer and a J-beta primer mix characterized a second PCR of roughly 6 to 11 cycles. TCRdb used MiXCR to reprocess the 5' RACE reads, holding one entry per CDR3 protein. The sample contains approximately 800,000 distinct CDR3 sequences, approximately 65% of which appear only once. CDR1 is SQVTM, CDR2 ANQGSEA, per germline. Trimming stripped 3 bases from V and 7 bases from J, with 15 bases between. The CDR3 is 14 residues long. What was sequenced was blood. The sequence came from a young man in good health. The gene calls are TRBV29-1 and TRBJ2-2; D may be TRBD2 (6 bases). CDR3 DNA: TGCAGCGTTGAGAAAACGAACGGGGGCGGGGAGCTGTTTTTT. This codes for CSVEKTNGGGELFF.